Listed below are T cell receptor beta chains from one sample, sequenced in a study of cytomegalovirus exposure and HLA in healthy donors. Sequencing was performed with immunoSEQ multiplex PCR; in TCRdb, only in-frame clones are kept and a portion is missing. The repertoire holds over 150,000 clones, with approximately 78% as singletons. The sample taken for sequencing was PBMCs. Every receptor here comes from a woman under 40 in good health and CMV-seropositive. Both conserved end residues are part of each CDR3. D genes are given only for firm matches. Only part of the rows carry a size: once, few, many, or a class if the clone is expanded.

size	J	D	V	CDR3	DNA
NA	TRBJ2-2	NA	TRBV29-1	CSVEVLNTGELFF	TGCAGCGTTGAAGTCCTTAACACCGGGGAGCTGTTTTTT
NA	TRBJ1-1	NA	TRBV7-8	CASSLEPQGLDTEAFF	TGTGCCAGCAGCTTAGAGCCGCAGGGGTTGGACACTGAAGCTTTCTTT
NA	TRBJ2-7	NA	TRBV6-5	CARGEQGLHLEQYF	TGTGCCAGAGGGGAGCAGGGGTTACATCTCGAGCAGTACTTC
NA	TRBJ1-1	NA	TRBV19	CASSIKSGSEAFF	TGTGCCAGTAGTATTAAGTCAGGGTCTGAAGCTTTCTTT
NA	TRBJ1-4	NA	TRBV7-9	CASSLARSATNEKLFF	TGTGCCAGCAGCTTAGCGAGGTCGGCAACTAATGAAAAACTGTTTTTT
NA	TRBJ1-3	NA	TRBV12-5	CASGLAGGTIYF	TGTGCTAGTGGTTTGGCGGGAGGCACCATATATTTT
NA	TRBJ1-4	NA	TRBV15	CATSEASFRGASEKLFF	TGTGCCACCAGCGAGGCCTCTTTCCGGGGGGCAAGTGAAAAACTGTTTTTT
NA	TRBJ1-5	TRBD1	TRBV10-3	CAISAGGQGSNQPQHF	TGTGCCATCAGTGCTGGGGGACAGGGAAGCAATCAGCCCCAGCATTTT
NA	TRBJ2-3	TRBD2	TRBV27	CASSSPQLAGARTDTQYF	TGTGCCAGCAGTTCCCCGCAACTAGCGGGGGCTCGCACAGATACGCAGTATTTT
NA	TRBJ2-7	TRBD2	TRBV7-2	CASSPGRGATYFRSYEQYF	TGTGCCAGCAGCCCCGGGAGGGGGGCCACCTATTTTCGCTCCTACGAGCAGTACTTC
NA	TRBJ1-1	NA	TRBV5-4	CASSGGGGDTEAFF	TGTGCCAGCAGCGGGGGGGGTGGGGACACTGAAGCTTTCTTT
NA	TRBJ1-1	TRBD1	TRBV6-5	CASSRSLQGGTEAFF	TGTGCCAGCAGTCGCTCTCTCCAGGGGGGCACTGAAGCTTTCTTT
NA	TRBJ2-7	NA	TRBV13	CASSSGTTAYEQYF	TGTGCCAGCAGCTCCGGAACAACAGCCTACGAGCAGTACTTC
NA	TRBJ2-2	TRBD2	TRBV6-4	CASTRREGRTGELFF	TGTGCCAGCACCAGACGGGAGGGACGGACCGGGGAGCTGTTTTTT
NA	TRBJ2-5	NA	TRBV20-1	CSATRQETQYF	TGCAGTGCTACCCGGCAAGAGACCCAGTACTTC
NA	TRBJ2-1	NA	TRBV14	CASSQREGESYEQFF	TGTGCCAGCAGCCAAAGGGAGGGGGAGTCCTATGAGCAGTTCTTC
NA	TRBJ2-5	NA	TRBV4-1	CASSQVPSRETQYF	TGCGCCAGCAGCCAAGTCCCTAGTAGGGAGACCCAGTACTTC
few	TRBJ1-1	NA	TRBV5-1	CASSLGPSSDRLEAFF	TGCGCCAGCAGCTTGGGACCATCGTCGGACAGACTAGAAGCTTTCTTT
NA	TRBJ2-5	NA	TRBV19	CASSILGSGEETQYF	TGTGCCAGTAGTATTCTCGGTAGCGGAGAAGAGACCCAGTACTTC
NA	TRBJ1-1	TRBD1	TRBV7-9	CASSSTGEVDEAFF	TGTGCCAGCAGTTCAACAGGGGAGGTGGATGAAGCTTTCTTT
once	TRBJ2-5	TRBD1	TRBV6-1	CASSKRTGVTVTQYF	TGTGCCAGCAGTAAAAGGACAGGGGTGACAGTGACCCAGTACTTC
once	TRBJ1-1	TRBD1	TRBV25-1	CASSYRGVATEAFF	TGTGCCAGCAGTTACAGGGGAGTGGCCACTGAAGCTTTCTTT
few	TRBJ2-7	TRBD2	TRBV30	CAWATSGVDEQYF	TGTGCCTGGGCGACTAGCGGGGTCGACGAGCAGTACTTC
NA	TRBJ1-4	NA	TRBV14	CASSQYSYQASNEKLFF	TGTGCCAGCAGCCAATATTCATACCAGGCGTCAAATGAAAAACTGTTTTTT
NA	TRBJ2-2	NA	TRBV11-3	CASSLVWSGNTGELFF	TGTGCCAGCAGCTTAGTGTGGTCAGGGAACACCGGGGAGCTGTTTTTT
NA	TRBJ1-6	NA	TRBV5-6	CASSFGGPNSPLHF	TGTGCCAGCAGCTTTGGCGGTCCTAATTCACCCCTCCACTTT
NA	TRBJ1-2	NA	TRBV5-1	CASSLVAGGYGYTF	TGCGCCAGCAGCTTGGTCGCGGGGGGCTATGGCTACACCTTC
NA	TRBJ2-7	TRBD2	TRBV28	CASSLEGLAGRFYEQYF	TGTGCCAGCAGTTTGGAGGGACTAGCGGGGCGATTCTACGAGCAGTACTTC
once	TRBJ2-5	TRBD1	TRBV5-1	CASSRGDRGSETQYF	TGCGCCAGCAGCAGGGGGGACAGGGGGAGTGAGACCCAGTACTTC
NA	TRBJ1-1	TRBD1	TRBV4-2	CASSPKDRVNTEAFF	TGTGCCAGCAGCCCTAAGGACAGGGTGAACACTGAAGCTTTCTTT
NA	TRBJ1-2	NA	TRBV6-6	CASRSLFGRDYGYTF	TGTGCCAGCAGATCTCTCTTTGGCAGGGACTATGGCTACACCTTC
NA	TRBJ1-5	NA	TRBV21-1	CASSNFTKQGQPQHF	TGTGCCAGCAGCAACTTTACCAAACAGGGTCAGCCCCAGCATTTT
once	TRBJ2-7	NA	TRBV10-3	CAISETGQSYEQYF	TGTGCCATCAGTGAGACCGGACAGTCCTACGAGCAGTACTTC
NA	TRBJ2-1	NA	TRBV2	CASPSTGTWNEQFF	TGTGCCAGCCCTAGCACGGGAACATGGAATGAGCAGTTCTTC
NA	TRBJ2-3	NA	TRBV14	CASSHPGEADTQYF	TGTGCCAGCAGCCATCCAGGGGAAGCAGATACGCAGTATTTT
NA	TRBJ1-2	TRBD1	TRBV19	CASSRPGQGINYGYTF	TGTGCCAGTAGTAGGCCGGGACAGGGGATTAACTATGGCTACACCTTC
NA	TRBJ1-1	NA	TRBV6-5	CASSVWTENTEAFF	TGTGCCAGCAGTGTCTGGACAGAGAACACTGAAGCTTTCTTT
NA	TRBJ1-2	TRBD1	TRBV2	CASGNPGTADGYTF	TGTGCCAGCGGAAATCCCGGGACAGCGGACGGCTACACCTTC